The clone carrying this T cell receptor (beta chain) turned up a few times. Its antigen is currently unknown. TCRdb reanalysed the reads using MiXCR and keeps one entry per CDR3 protein. The table includes 360,000 or so distinct CDR3 sequences, about 35% detected once. These data are taken from a study of T cell repertoires in cytomegalovirus infection. Study information: Recently described HLA-C-restricted plus well-studied HLA-B-restricted CMV epitopes were used. CMV infection and matching HLA type were both indicated by public TCR beta signatures.

V was cut by 1 base and J by 0 bases, with 7 bases left in between. The CDR3 is made up of 15 amino acids. Germline CDR1 and CDR2: MDHEN and SYDVKM. Here the sequenced sample was cultured PBMCs, taken from culture after CMV antigen stimulation. This receptor was identified in a human donor in good health (CMV status not recorded). Some clones in this sample may be carry-over from other donors' samples. This chain connects TRBV28 to TRBJ2-1; possible D gene TRBD2, 6 bases. This CDR3 reads CASSLFGSSYNEQFF. The CDR3 nucleotides read TGTGCCAGCAGTTTATTCGGGAGCTCCTACAATGAGCAGTTCTTC.